The 29 T cell receptor beta chains in this list originate from one sample, sequenced in a study of type 1 regulatory T cells. Findings and limits, study-wide: Compared with non-type 1 regulatory T cells, type 1 regulatory T cells showed a more restricted TCR repertoire.

These receptors' targets are unknown. One entry per CDR3 protein, called by TCRdb with MiXCR from the reads. The sample has more than 4,000 distinct CDR3 sequences; 20% to 30% are singletons. Sequencing input: cultured type 1 regulatory T (Tr1) cells, either the whole culture or a sorted fraction (not recorded which). The source of these receptors is a human donor in good health.

Relative to its sample, this clonotype is medium-sized. CDR3 protein: CSARDPGQTEAFF. Written as DNA, the CDR3 is TGCAGTGCTAGAGATCCCGGACAGACCGAAGCTTTCTTT. The chain is built from TRBV20-1 and TRBJ1-1; TRBD1 might be the D (6 bases). This CDR3 contains 13 residues. Germline values: CDR1 DFQATT, CDR2 SNEGSKA (reference sequence). Trimming cost V 0 bases and J 8 bases, with 13 bases left between them.

This clonotype was observed a few times. The J gene is TRBJ2-2, the V gene TRBV6-6; no clear D gene. The CDR3 runs to 14 residues. The germline gives CDR1 MNHNY, CDR2 SVGAGI (reference sequence). Trimming stripped 7 bases from V and 0 bases from J, with 9 bases between. The CDR3 coding sequence is TGTGCCAGCAACACCGAAGCGAACACCGGGGAGCTGTTTTTT. This encodes CASNTEANTGELFF.

The genes are TRBV30 and TRBJ2-5, with TRBD2 as a possible D gene (5 bases). Per germline, CDR1 GTSNPN and CDR2 SVGIG (reference sequence). The CDR3 runs to 13 residues. Trimming removed 2 bases at V and 0 bases at J, with 7 bases between. The CDR3 reads CAWSSGNQETQYF. As DNA, the CDR3 is TGTGCCTGGAGTTCGGGGAACCAAGAGACCCAGTACTTC.

On this clonotype itself: The junction departs from the called germline gene at one end, perhaps through a read error. V gene TRBV2 combines with J gene TRBJ1-2; D not certain. The germline V gene has CDR1 SNHLY and CDR2 FYNNEI. The CDR3 runs to 11 residues. The CDR3 nucleotides read TGTGCCGGCAGTACAAGGTTTGGCTACACCTTC. It yields the protein CAGSTRFGYTF.

In this sample, this clonotype is large. The chain uses TRBV12-3 or TRBV12-4 and TRBJ2-2, with TRBD1 matching 11 bases. The CDR3 is made up of 15 amino acids. The V and J ends lost 3 bases and 4 bases, in that order; junction bases with no gene match: 1. CDR3 sequence (DNA): TGTGCCAGCAGTTTGGGGACAGGGGGCACCGGGGAGCTGTTTTTT. This translates into CASSLGTGGTGELFF.

This clonotype has only a few counts. The genes are TRBV6-1 and TRBJ1-5; D possibly corresponds to TRBD1 (5 bases). The V gene lost 8 bases and the J gene lost 3 bases, with 14 bases spanning the gap. CDR3 length: 14 residues. CDR1 and CDR2 from the germline V gene are MNHNS and SASEGT. In DNA form, the CDR3 reads TGTGCCAGCCCGGCCCCGGGGGTCAATCAGCCCCAGCATTTT. Its translation: CASPAPGVNQPQHF.

By frequency in the sample, this clonotype is medium-sized. This chain connects TRBV6-1 to TRBJ2-7; no clear D gene. V lost 0 bases and J 13 bases, leaving 19 bases between the germline ends. The germline V gene has CDR1 MNHNS and CDR2 SASEGT. The CDR3 extends over 14 amino acids. The CDR3 DNA sequence: TGTGCCAGCAGTGAAGCGGCCGTGGACCGCTATTCTTACTTC. The encoded protein is CASSEAAVDRYSYF.

This sequence joins TRBV19 and TRBJ1-1; 8 bases line up with TRBD1. V shed 6 bases, J shed 0 bases, and the junction held 9 bases outside the gene matches. The CDR3 has 16 amino acids. Germline values: CDR1 LNHDA, CDR2 SQIVND (reference sequence). CDR3 amino acids: CASSLQGGLMNTEAFF. As DNA, the CDR3 is TGTGCCAGTAGCTTACAGGGGGGCCTAATGAACACTGAAGCTTTCTTT.

This clonotype is medium-sized within its sample. The chain joins TRBV7-9 to TRBJ2-2; 7 bases line up with TRBD1. CDR1 and CDR2 (germline): SEHNR, FQNEAQ (reference sequence). V gave up 5 bases and J gave up 6 bases; unmatched junction bases: 6. The CDR3 covers 14 residues. CDR3 nucleotide sequence: TGTGCCAGCAGCGACAGGGTGTATCCCGGGGAGCTGTTTTTT. Its translation is CASSDRVYPGELFF.

This clonotype is medium-sized in the sample. The rearrangement joins TRBV16 to TRBJ1-5; unclear D gene. The V gene lost 4 bases and the J gene lost 4 bases, with 8 bases spanning the gap. The CDR3 sequence is 13 residues long. CDR1 KGHSY and CDR2 FQNENV come from the germline V gene. CDR3 amino acids: CASSRRINQPQHF. The CDR3 DNA reads as TGTGCCAGCAGCCGAAGAATTAATCAGCCCCAGCATTTT.

Details on this clonotype: A read error is possible here, since a much larger clone lies one base away. V is TRBV10-2 and J is TRBJ2-7; TRBD2 might be the D (6 bases). The CDR3 loop spans 12 amino acids. The germline CDR1 and CDR2 sequences are WSHSY and SAAADI. CDR3: CTSSEGGYEQYF. For the CDR3, the DNA is TGCACCAGCAGTGAGGGAGGCTACGAGCAGTACTTC.

This clonotype was seen more than once but under ten times. The chain is built from TRBV24-1 and TRBJ2-3, with 7 bases lining up with TRBD1. The CDR3 spans 18 residues. The V segment lost 1 base and the J segment 2 bases; nucleotides outside the gene matches: 11. The germline V gene encodes CDR1 KGHDR and CDR2 SFDVKD. The CDR3 DNA reads TGTGCCACCAGTGATTTAAAAAGGGGACAGATACCCACAGATACGCAGTATTTT. Amino acids: CATSDLKRGQIPTDTQYF.

The chain combines TRBV5-1 with TRBJ1-1; D uncertain. The CDR3 runs 15 residues. With 4 bases removed from V and 1 base from J, the gap between germline ends came to 14 bases. The germline gives CDR1 SGHRS, CDR2 YFSETQ. The CDR3 region has the DNA TGCGCCAGCAGCCCGATCCCATTTAGGAACACTGAAGCTTTCTTT. This codes for CASSPIPFRNTEAFF.

This clonotype was counted a few times. The rearrangement links TRBV18 to TRBJ1-5; weak D call: TRBD1 (5 bases). This CDR3 comprises 15 residues. The V gene's germline CDR1 is KGHSH and CDR2 LQKENI. Trimming took off 3 bases at V and 2 bases at J, with 11 bases between the two ends. CDR3 protein: CASSPQGTGNQPQHF. The DNA of the CDR3 is TGTGCCAGCTCACCCCAGGGTACGGGCAATCAGCCCCAGCATTTT.

This clonotype was counted ten times or more. The chain combines TRBV29-1 with TRBJ2-1; TRBD2 might be the D (7 bases). Trimming stripped 4 bases from V and 0 bases from J, with 25 bases between. This CDR3 region has 19 residues. Germline values: CDR1 SQVTM, CDR2 ANQGSEA. CDR3 in DNA: TGCAGCGTTGGGCGGGGGCCCTCGTGGGGTTCGAGCTCCTACAATGAGCAGTTCTTC. Encoded protein: CSVGRGPSWGSSSYNEQFF.

In its sample, this clonotype is medium-sized. V and J are TRBV2 and TRBJ2-3; D is perhaps TRBD1 (6 bases). Trimming shortened V by 5 bases and J by 0 bases, and 18 bases separated the two germline ends. The CDR3 loop spans 17 amino acids. Germline values: CDR1 SNHLY, CDR2 FYNNEI. The chain's CDR3 is CASSLFQQGLSTDTQYF. CDR3 nucleotides: TGTGCCAGCAGTCTATTTCAACAGGGCCTCAGCACAGATACGCAGTATTTT.

V usage is TRBV28 and J usage is TRBJ1-2; a possible D gene is TRBD1 (6 bases). This CDR3 is 12 amino acids long. Germline V gives CDR1 MDHEN, CDR2 SYDVKM. Trimming removed 10 bases at V and 5 bases at J, with 14 bases between. This chain's CDR3 is CANGGGLYGYTF. For the CDR3, the DNA is TGTGCCAATGGTGGGGGCTTGTATGGCTACACCTTC.

This clonotype is judged medium-sized (0.01 to 0.1%). The gene calls are TRBV6-5 and TRBJ2-7; 11 bases map to TRBD2. Germline assignment: CDR1 MNHEY and CDR2 SVGAGI. The CDR3 runs to 14 residues. J gave up 4 bases and V 6 bases, and 5 bases lay outside the gene matches. Here the CDR3 DNA reads TGTGCCAGCAGACCGGGACTAGCGGTGTACGAGCAGTACTTC. Translated, it gives CASRPGLAVYEQYF.

The rearrangement joins TRBV12-3 or TRBV12-4 to TRBJ2-7, with D perhaps TRBD1 or TRBD2 (5 bases each). CDR3 length: 14 residues. The V and J ends lost 3 bases and 0 bases respectively, with 9 bases between them. This CDR3 reads CASSLRGVSYEQYF. CDR3 bases: TGTGCCAGCAGTTTGCGAGGGGTCTCCTACGAGCAGTACTTC.

A few counts support this clonotype. V gene TRBV7-2 combines with J gene TRBJ1-4; possibly TRBD1 for D (5 bases). Germline V gene lookup returns CDR1 SGHTA and CDR2 FQGNSA. The CDR3 has 14 amino acids. Trimming cost V 5 bases and J 8 bases, with 15 bases left between them. The CDR3 nucleotides read TGTGCCAGCAGCCCCCCGGGACTCAGGGAAAAACTGTTTTTT. Translation: CASSPPGLREKLFF.

About this clonotype itself: Being one base from a much bigger clone, this may be a read error. The genes are TRBV4-2 and TRBJ2-6, with D perhaps given as TRBD1 or TRBD2 (5 bases each). This CDR3 has 15 amino acids. Germline assignment: CDR1 LGHNA and CDR2 YNFKEQ. CDR3: CASSRGASEANILTF. The DNA for the CDR3 is TGTGCCAGCAGCCGAGGGGCTTCGGAGGCCAACATCCTGACTTTC.

The rearrangement links TRBV4-2 to TRBJ1-5; 9 bases line up with TRBD1. J lost 7 bases, V lost 3 bases, and 10 bases had no gene match. Per the germline V gene, CDR1 is LGHNA and CDR2 is YNFKEQ. The CDR3 spans 16 residues. This chain's CDR3 is CASSQDPGTGRQPQHF. CDR3 in DNA: TGTGCCAGCAGCCAGGACCCCGGGACAGGGAGACAGCCCCAGCATTTT.

A single count supports this clonotype. V is TRBV7-2 and J is TRBJ2-3; 8 bases fit TRBD2. CDR1 SGHTA and CDR2 FQGNSA come from the germline V gene. The junction had 10 bases not matched to a gene; V was cut back by 5 bases and J by 6 bases. This CDR3 comprises 15 residues. The DNA for the CDR3 is TGTGCCAGCAGCCTCTCGGGGGGGGCCTTTGATACGCAGTATTTT. Its protein product is CASSLSGGAFDTQYF.

Points on this clonotype: A much larger clonotype is one base distant, so this may be a read error. This CDR3 reads CSASLLGEQYF. The CDR3 nucleotides are TGCAGTGCTAGTCTCCTGGGGGAGCAGTACTTC. This sequence joins TRBV20-1 and TRBJ2-7; D is unclear. CDR1 and CDR2 from the germline V gene are DFQATT and SNEGSKA (reference sequence). The CDR3 contains 11 residues. With 3 bases removed from V and 7 bases from J, the gap between germline ends came to 10 bases.

This chain uses TRBV2 with TRBJ1-2; possibly TRBD1 for D (6 bases). Deletions cut 3 bases from V and 3 bases from J, with 8 bases between. CDR3 length: 13 residues. CDR1 is SNHLY and CDR2 is FYNNEI in the germline V gene. DNA of the CDR3: TGTGCCAGCAGTGATCAGGGGTACTATGGCTACACCTTC. Translated: CASSDQGYYGYTF.

On this clonotype: A junction boundary mismatches the germline segment, possibly from a read error. The chain links TRBV12-3 or TRBV12-4 to TRBJ2-7, with TRBD2 matching 7 bases. The CDR3 has 15 residues. CDR3 in DNA: TGTGCCAGCAATCACATCGCTAGCGGCATCTACAAGCAGTACTTC. This encodes CASNHIASGIYKQYF.

This clonotype was seen only a few times. The chain has TRBV12-3 or TRBV12-4 and TRBJ1-2; maybe TRBD1 (5 bases). This CDR3 spans 14 amino acids. Trimming removed 3 bases from V and 3 bases from J, with 11 bases in between. CDR3 nucleotide sequence: TGTGCCAGCAGTTTTCGGGGAGGGGACTATGGCTACACCTTC. This sequence encodes CASSFRGGDYGYTF.

Comments on this clonotype: A much larger clone differs by one base, so this may be a read error. CDR3 DNA sequence: TGCCCCAGCAGGTCACCCACCTACGAGCAGTACTTC. Its translation is CPSRSPTYEQYF. V and J are TRBV5-1 and TRBJ2-7; no clear D gene. Germline V gene sequence: CDR1 SGHRS, CDR2 YFSETQ. The CDR3 loop spans 12 amino acids.

This chain joins TRBV6-2 or TRBV6-3 and TRBJ2-7; 8 nucleotides line up with TRBD2. Germline assignment: CDR1 MNHEY and CDR2 SVGEGT. This CDR3 spans 16 amino acids. V lost 6 bases, J lost 5 bases, and 15 bases stayed unmatched. CDR3 sequence (DNA): TGTGCCAGCAGAGGGACCCCGGGACTAGTCCGTCACGAGCAGTACTTC. Amino acids: CASRGTPGLVRHEQYF.